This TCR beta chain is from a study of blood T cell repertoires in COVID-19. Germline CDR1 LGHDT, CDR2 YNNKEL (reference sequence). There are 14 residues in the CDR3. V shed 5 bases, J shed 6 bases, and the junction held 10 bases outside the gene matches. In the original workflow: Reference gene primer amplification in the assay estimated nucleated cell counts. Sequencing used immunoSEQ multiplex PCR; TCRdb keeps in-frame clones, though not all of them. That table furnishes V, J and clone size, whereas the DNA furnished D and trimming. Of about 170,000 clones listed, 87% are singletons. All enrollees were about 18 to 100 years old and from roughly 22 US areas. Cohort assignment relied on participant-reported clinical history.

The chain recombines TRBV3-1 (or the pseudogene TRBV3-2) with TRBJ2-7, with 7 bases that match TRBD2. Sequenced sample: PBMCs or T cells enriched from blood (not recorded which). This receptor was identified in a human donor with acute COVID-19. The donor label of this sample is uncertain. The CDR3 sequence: CASSAHREESEQYF. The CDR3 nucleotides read TGTGCCAGCAGCGCACACCGGGAGGAGTCCGAGCAGTACTTC.